This T cell receptor beta chain was found in a study of shared clonotypes between healthy human individuals. Study-level findings and limits: Having only a few donors restricted how much genetic and exposure-history diversity was captured. Sample collection involved blood only; tissue repertoires are likely different.

The assay was immunoSEQ multiplex PCR, and TCRdb's table has in-frame clones only and misses some. This table holds 2 million to 3 million clones, 80% to 95% found once. Germline CDR1 reads SGHVS; CDR2 reads FNYEAQ. The CDR3 spans 15 residues. V gave up 6 bases and J gave up 0 bases, with 13 bases separating them. Comment on this clone: The antigen is undetermined.

Sequencing was performed on naive CD4+ T cells from PBMCs. Subset here: CD45RA+ positively selected. V and J are TRBV7-6 and TRBJ2-3; D assignment may be TRBD1 or TRBD2 (7 bases each). This receptor was obtained from a man younger than 30 in good health. Some clones in this sample may be carry-over from other donors' samples. The CDR3: CASRSGGGSTDTQYF. The CDR3 bases are TGTGCCAGCAGATCAGGGGGGGGGAGCACAGATACGCAGTATTTT.